A selection of T cell receptor beta chains follows, all from one sample in a study of vaccination and CD4 T cells after COVID-19. TCRdb fed the PCR reads into MiXCR, producing one record per CDR3 protein. The sample holds around 18,000 distinct CDR3 sequences, around 50% seen once. Which antigens these TCRs recognize remains unknown. The specimen was CD4+ T cells from blood, cultured in vitro, collected before SARS-CoV-2 vaccination. These receptors were taken from a human donor who had recovered from COVID-19. CDR3s include the opening cysteine and the closing phenylalanine or tryptophan. The D gene is left open where the match is weak. Expanded clones are given a class, and other clones once, few, many or no size at all.

D gene	clone size	V gene	J gene	CDR3 protein	CDR3 DNA
-	few	TRBV19	TRBJ2-5	CASKPTGIQETQYF	TGTGCCAGTAAACCCACAGGGATCCAAGAGACCCAGTACTTC
-	-	TRBV6-2/TRBV6-3	TRBJ2-7	CASSYGKAYGQYF	TGTGCCAGCAGTTACGGCAAGGCCTACGGGCAGTACTTC
TRBD2	-	TRBV4-1	TRBJ2-1	CASSQEPGGSEQFF	TGCGCCAGCAGCCAAGAGCCTGGCGGGAGTGAACAGTTCTTC
TRBD2	-	TRBV27	TRBJ2-1	CASSLQGLAANNEQFF	TGTGCCAGCAGCCTCCAAGGACTAGCGGCAAACAATGAGCAGTTCTTC
TRBD1	few	TRBV28	TRBJ2-2	CASSSGTGDTGELFF	TGTGCCAGCAGTTCGGGGACAGGGGACACCGGGGAGCTGTTTTTT
TRBD2	-	TRBV4-1	TRBJ2-3	CASSPLAGVSDTQYF	TGCGCCAGCAGCCCGCTAGCGGGAGTTTCGGATACGCAGTATTTT
-	-	TRBV20-1	TRBJ2-1	CSARGAHLSNEQFF	TGCAGTGCTAGAGGGGCCCACCTAAGCAATGAGCAGTTCTTC
TRBD1	once	TRBV7-9	TRBJ2-2	CASSSPGQDPHPAGELFF	TGTGCCAGCAGCTCCCCGGGACAGGATCCCCATCCGGCCGGGGAGCTGTTTTTT
-	-	TRBV2	TRBJ2-5	CASSVGREETQYF	TGTGCCAGCAGTGTGGGCCGGGAAGAGACCCAGTACTTC
TRBD2	-	TRBV19	TRBJ2-7	CASSIGTSSYEQYF	TGTGCCAGTAGTATCGGGACTAGCTCCTACGAGCAGTACTTC
-	-	TRBV27	TRBJ2-7	CASSDFYEQYF	TGTGCCAGCAGTGACTTCTACGAGCAGTACTTC
-	-	TRBV10-3	TRBJ2-7	CAISGTARDLSYEQYF	TGTGCCATCAGTGGAACCGCCCGGGACCTATCCTACGAGCAGTACTTC
TRBD1	-	TRBV24-1	TRBJ1-5	CATATGISNQPQHF	TGTGCCACCGCGACAGGGATTAGCAATCAGCCCCAGCATTTT
-	-	TRBV7-2	TRBJ1-5	CASSSGLNQPQHF	TGTGCCAGCAGCTCGGGGCTCAATCAGCCCCAGCATTTT
-	-	TRBV28	TRBJ2-3	CASSQGVSGGTDTQYF	TGTGCCAGCAGTCAAGGGGTATCGGGAGGCACAGATACGCAGTATTTT
-	-	TRBV6-2/TRBV6-3	TRBJ2-3	CATAAGPAIDTQYF	TGTGCCACTGCGGCGGGACCAGCAATAGATACGCAGTATTTT
-	few	TRBV7-9	TRBJ2-2	CASKGPNTGELFF	TGTGCCAGTAAGGGACCGAACACCGGGGAGCTGTTTTTT
-	-	TRBV12-3/TRBV12-4	TRBJ2-7	CASSSRKSSYEQYF	TGTGCCAGCAGTTCCAGGAAAAGCTCCTACGAGCAGTACTTC
TRBD2	-	TRBV20-1	TRBJ2-1	CSASLAGGDNEQFF	TGCAGTGCTTCGCTAGCGGGAGGGGACAATGAGCAGTTCTTC
-	-	TRBV7-9	TRBJ2-7	CASSTEANEQYF	TGTGCCAGCAGCACCGAGGCGAACGAGCAGTACTTC
-	few	TRBV21-1	TRBJ2-3	CASSKDLGQGKRDTDTQYF	TGTGCCAGCAGCAAAGATTTGGGACAGGGGAAGCGGGATACAGATACGCAGTATTTT
TRBD2	-	TRBV15	TRBJ2-1	CATSEREGQEQFF	TGTGCCACCTCAGAGCGGGAGGGCCAAGAGCAGTTCTTC
TRBD1	-	TRBV19	TRBJ2-7	CASSRSGGSYEQYF	TGTGCCAGTAGTCGTTCAGGGGGCTCCTACGAGCAGTACTTC
TRBD2	-	TRBV10-3	TRBJ2-5	CAISGGTSGSRETQYF	TGTGCCATCAGTGGGGGGACTAGCGGGAGCCGAGAGACCCAGTACTTC
TRBD1	-	TRBV7-2	TRBJ1-2	CASSLEQGPGGYTF	TGTGCCAGCAGCTTAGAACAGGGGCCGGGAGGCTACACCTTC
-	-	TRBV6-1	TRBJ2-4	CASSEYRVGNIQYF	TGTGCCAGCAGTGAGTACAGGGTGGGAAACATTCAGTACTTC